This T cell receptor (beta chain) was identified during a study of T cells in Graves' hyperthyroidism and ophthalmopathy. Regarding the study as a whole: From stable hyperthyroidism, ophthalmopathy was separated by a 13 V-J model.

Trimming cost V 0 bases and J 4 bases, with 16 bases left between them. The CDR3 consists of 17 residues. Germline lookup yields CDR1 MGHRA and CDR2 YSYEKL. This clonotype came up a few times. Its antigen is as yet unknown. Amplified regions were TCR beta CDR3 sequences from RNA transcripts. The TCR CDR3 first-round RT-PCR relied on the HTBI primer set. TCRdb reprocessed the multiplex PCR reads via MiXCR and lists one record per CDR3 protein. The data contain roughly 580,000 distinct CDR3 sequences, around 14% of them singletons. The study excluded patients with uncontrolled infection, other autoimmune disease, pregnancy or lactation. Orbital computed tomography, thyroid ultrasound, serum thyroxine and TRAb, and clinical symptoms together informed the diagnoses.

What was sequenced was blood. This chain uses TRBV4-1 with TRBJ2-1, with D unclear. The sequence came from a woman in her thirties with Graves' hyperthyroidism that later progressed to Graves' ophthalmopathy. CDR3 sequence reads: CASSQDLESSSYNEQFF. The CDR3 nucleotides are TGCGCCAGCAGCCAAGATTTGGAGTCTAGTTCGTACAATGAGCAGTTCTTC.